This T cell receptor beta chain was observed in a study of identical twins. TCRdb re-called the 5' RACE reads through MiXCR, storing one row per CDR3 protein. The profile shows 450,000 or so distinct CDR3 sequences, around an eighth of them singletons. This clonotype appeared many times. These data also featured in a second study, about yellow fever vaccine responses in identical twins.

This receptor was taken from a woman aged 18-29 years in good health. Sequencing used CD4+ T cells sorted from blood.

The chain's CDR3 is CASSLAPPRVEQYF. The CDR3 DNA sequence: TGTGCCAGCAGCTTAGCGCCCCCTAGGGTCGAGCAGTACTTC. The V and J genes are TRBV7-2 and TRBJ2-7; D ambiguous. CDR3 length equals 14 residues. The germline V gene has CDR1 SGHTA and CDR2 FQGNSA. Trimming shortened V by 0 bases and J by 6 bases, and 12 bases separated the two germline ends.